The 23 T cell receptor beta chains reported below all come from one sample, sequenced in a study of somatic mutations in cytotoxic T cells in rheumatoid arthritis. Here immunoSEQ multiplex PCR was the method, and the copy in TCRdb shows in-frame clones only, minus some. This sample has more than 5,500 clones, with 74% found just once. Sequences were obtained from CD8+ T cells sorted from blood. The origin of the receptors is an adult with rheumatoid arthritis.

As for this clone: Germline is not matched at one junction end, which may reflect a read error. This chain links TRBV5-5 with TRBJ2-1; D call uncertain. Germline-derived CDR1 and CDR2 are SGHKS and YYEKEE (reference sequence). The CDR3 contains 12 residues. The CDR3 sequence: CASSPASVPLLF. The DNA for the CDR3 is TGTGCCAGCAGCCCGGCCTCCGTGCCCCTTCTCTTC. Filled out from reference TRBV5-5 and TRBJ2-1, the complete variable domain reads DAGVTQSPTHLIKTRGQQVTLRCSPISGHKSVSWYQQVLGQGPQFIFQYYEKEERGRGNFPDRFSARQFPNYSSELNVNALLLGDSALYLCASSPASVPLLFGPGTRLTVL.

This rearrangement joins TRBV27 to TRBJ1-2, with D possibly being TRBD1 (5 bases). Per the germline V gene, CDR1 is MNHEY and CDR2 is SMNVEV (reference sequence). CDR3 length equals 12 residues. V was pared by 6 bases and J by 7 bases, with 12 bases between. The CDR3 DNA sequence: TGTGCCAGCAGCACCGGGACGTCTGGCTACACCTTC. It translates to CASSTGTSGYTF.

V and J are TRBV7-2 and TRBJ2-1; 7 bases match TRBD1. V shed 6 bases and J 6 bases; nucleotides not matched to a gene: 11. The CDR3 runs 15 residues. CDR1 is SGHTA, CDR2 FQGNSA, per germline. CDR3 nucleotides: TGTGCCAGCAGTCTCGAGACAGGGTTCAGCAATGAGCAGTTCTTC. It encodes CASSLETGFSNEQFF. The entire variable domain, with the rest obtained from reference TRBV7-2 and TRBJ2-1, is as follows: GAGVSQSPSNKVTEKGKDVELRCDPISGHTALYWYRQSLGQGLEFLIYFQGNSAPDKSGLPSDRFSAERTGGSVSTLTIQRTQQEDSAVYLCASSLETGFSNEQFFGPGTRLTVL.

The V call is TRBV27, the J call TRBJ1-2; tentatively, D is TRBD1 (6 bases). Germline CDR1 reads MNHEY; CDR2 reads SMNVEV (reference sequence). The CDR3 consists of 15 residues. Trimming took off 4 bases at V and 6 bases at J, with 18 bases between the two ends. The CDR3 DNA reads as TGTGCCAGCAGTTCCACAGGGTCCGGGCCTCATGGCTACACCTTC. It translates to CASSSTGSGPHGYTF.

This clone was detected a few times. V and J are TRBV5-6 and TRBJ2-1; D is uncertain. CDR3 length: 12 amino acids. The V gene's germline CDR1 is SGHDT and CDR2 YYEEEE. Trimming pared 0 bases from V and 11 bases from J, leaving 9 bases between. CDR3 sequence: CASSLDRAQQFF. CDR3 nucleotides: TGTGCCAGCAGCTTGGATAGGGCCCAGCAGTTCTTC.

The chain employs TRBV4-2 and TRBJ2-1; D is uncertain. CDR1 LGHNA and CDR2 YNFKEQ come from the germline V gene. The ends were cut back, 0 bases at V and 4 bases at J, with 4 bases in the middle. This CDR3 has 13 residues. The CDR3 here is CASSQDSYNEQFF. The CDR3 bases are TGTGCCAGCAGCCAAGATTCGTACAATGAGCAGTTCTTC.

The chain couples TRBV7-9 to TRBJ1-5; D unclear. This CDR3 is built from 15 residues. Trimming left V 3 bases short and J 1 base short, with 10 bases between. From germline, CDR1 is SEHNR and CDR2 FQNEAQ (reference sequence). The CDR3 loop reads CASSLPGESNQPQHF. In DNA, the CDR3 is TGTGCCAGCAGCTTGCCTGGGGAAAGCAATCAGCCCCAGCATTTT.

The chain uses TRBV27 and TRBJ1-1; D is perhaps TRBD1 (6 bases). The CDR3 consists of 16 residues. CDR1 and CDR2 (germline): MNHEY, SMNVEV (reference sequence). The ends were cut back, 5 bases at V and 1 base at J, with 17 bases in the middle. CDR3 sequence (DNA): TGTGCCAGCAGTCCCTATGCGGGGGCCGGGAACACTGAAGCTTTCTTT. Translated, it gives CASSPYAGAGNTEAFF.

The sample holds a few counts of this clone. CDR3 DNA sequence: TGCAGCGTTGAGGGGAGATTCGAAGCTTTCTTT. It encodes CSVEGRFEAFF. The rearrangement joins TRBV29-1 to TRBJ1-1; D gene unclear. The CDR3 has 11 residues. The V and J ends lost 3 bases and 8 bases respectively, with 10 bases between them. Per the germline V gene, CDR1 is SQVTM and CDR2 is ANQGSEA.

The sample holds a few counts of this clone. This chain connects TRBV11-2 to TRBJ2-7; D ambiguous. The V end lost 0 bases, the J end lost 6 bases, and 3 bases lay between the germline ends. CDR1 and CDR2 (germline): SGHAT, FQNNGV. This CDR3 is 11 amino acids long. The CDR3 DNA reads TGTGCCAGCAGCTTAGATCTCGAGCAGTACTTC. Protein product: CASSLDLEQYF.

V gene TRBV30 combines with J gene TRBJ1-2, with a weak D call TRBD1 (5 bases). The germline V gene has CDR1 GTSNPN and CDR2 SVGIG (reference sequence). This CDR3 is 12 amino acids long. The V end lost 4 bases, the J end lost 4 bases, and 10 bases lay between the germline ends. The CDR3 DNA follows: TGTGCCTGGATAGGGGCGCGCTATGGCTACACCTTC. It is translated as CAWIGARYGYTF.

The chain recombines TRBV28 with TRBJ1-3; TRBD1 is a possible D gene (5 bases). Germline loops: CDR1 MDHEN, CDR2 SYDVKM. This CDR3 spans 16 amino acids. V lost 6 bases to trimming and J lost 0 bases, with 15 bases between them. The CDR3 region is CASSPLQEHSGNTIYF. The CDR3 region has the DNA TGTGCCAGCAGCCCCCTACAGGAACACTCTGGAAACACCATATATTTT.

This clone was detected only a few times. The chain recombines TRBV4-1 with TRBJ2-2; the D is unclear. The length of the CDR3 is 15 residues. Trimming stripped 3 bases from V and 5 bases from J, with 13 bases between. Per the germline V gene, CDR1 is MGHRA and CDR2 is YSYEKL. The CDR3 sequence is CASSQLLDGTGELFF. DNA for the CDR3: TGCGCCAGCAGCCAGCTCCTTGACGGGACCGGGGAGCTGTTTTTT.

V usage is TRBV18 and J usage is TRBJ2-7, with a tentative D call TRBD2 (6 bases). Germline loops: CDR1 KGHSH, CDR2 LQKENI. This CDR3 region has 16 residues. The ends were cut back, 2 bases at V and 0 bases at J, with 14 bases in the middle. The CDR3 spells CASSPSEVTSSYEQYF. CDR3 nucleotide sequence: TGTGCCAGCTCACCATCGGAGGTGACTAGCTCCTACGAGCAGTACTTC. The variable domain in full, with the rest retrieved from reference TRBV18 and TRBJ2-7, is NAGVMQNPRHLVRRRGQEARLRCSPMKGHSHVYWYRQLPEEGLKFMVYLQKENIIDESGMPKERFSAEFPKEGPSILRIQQVVRGDSAAYFCASSPSEVTSSYEQYFGPGTRLTVT.

This clone was counted between two and nine times. CDR3 sequence (DNA): TGTGCCTGGAGTGTACAGCCTGAAGCTTTCTTT. Translating gives CAWSVQPEAFF. J is TRBJ1-1 and V is TRBV30, with D unclear. Trimming removed 0 bases at V and 6 bases at J, with 5 bases between. Germline-derived CDR1 and CDR2 are GTSNPN and SVGIG (reference sequence). This CDR3 has 11 amino acids.

This clone has a single count. The chain is built from TRBV7-9 and TRBJ1-1; D ambiguous. Germline CDR1 SEHNR, CDR2 FQNEAQ (reference sequence). Trimming shortened V by 5 bases and J by 6 bases, and 13 bases separated the two germline ends. This CDR3 contains 13 residues. The CDR3 DNA follows: TGTGCCAGCAGCCCTACCCTTGCCGCTGAAGCTTTCTTT. It is translated as CASSPTLAAEAFF. The entire variable domain, with the rest obtained from reference TRBV7-9 and TRBJ1-1, is as follows: DTGVSQNPRHKITKRGQNVTFRCDPISEHNRLYWYRQTLGQGPEFLTYFQNEAQLEKSRLLSDRFSAERPKGSFSTLEIQRTEQGDSAMYLCASSPTLAAEAFFGQGTRLTVV.

The V and J genes are TRBV5-4 and TRBJ1-5; no definite D call. Trimming took off 1 base at V and 4 bases at J, with 6 bases between the two ends. Germline CDR1 and CDR2: SGHNT and YYREEE (reference sequence). There are 13 residues in the CDR3. This CDR3 is CASSLWSNQPQHF. The CDR3 coding sequence is TGTGCCAGCAGCTTGTGGTCAAATCAGCCCCAGCATTTT.

This clone was seen more than once but under ten times. This chain joins TRBV9 and TRBJ2-7; either TRBD1 or TRBD2 may supply D (5 bases each). CDR3 length: 14 residues. V lost 3 bases to trimming and J lost 7 bases, with 17 bases between them. CDR1 and CDR2 from the germline V gene are SGDLS and YYNGEE. The CDR3, as DNA: TGTGCCAGCAGCGCCTGGGACGGGTTCGGGGAGCAGTACTTC. This sequence encodes CASSAWDGFGEQYF.

The rearrangement uses TRBV5-1 and TRBJ1-4; a weak D match, TRBD1 (6 bases). The CDR3 is 14 residues long. Germline V gene data show CDR1 as SGHRS and CDR2 as YFSETQ. Trimming removed 4 bases at V and 8 bases at J, with 15 bases between. CDR3 in DNA: TGCGCCAGCAGCCAACAGGGCGTAGGCGAAAAACTGTTTTTT. Protein product: CASSQQGVGEKLFF.

V gene TRBV11-3 combines with J gene TRBJ2-1; tentative D call: TRBD2 (6 bases). The CDR3 is 13 residues long. V shed 5 bases and J shed 6 bases, with 11 bases lying between them. Germline values: CDR1 SGHNT, CDR2 YENEEA. CDR3 region: CASSPRDSNEQFF. The CDR3 DNA sequence: TGTGCCAGCAGCCCCAGGGACTCCAATGAGCAGTTCTTC.

The chain links TRBV29-1 to TRBJ1-2; possibly TRBD1 for D (5 bases). CDR1 and CDR2 (germline): SQVTM, ANQGSEA. This CDR3 is 11 amino acids long. V lost 3 bases to trimming and J lost 8 bases, with 10 bases between them. CDR3 coding DNA: TGCAGCGTTGAGGTCAGGGAAGGCTACACCTTC. It encodes CSVEVREGYTF. The variable domain in full, with the rest retrieved from reference TRBV29-1 and TRBJ1-2, is SAVISQKPSRDICQRGTSLTIQCQVDSQVTMMFWYRQQPGQSLTLIATANQGSEATYESGFVIDKFPISRPNLTFSTLTVSNMSPEDSSIYLCSVEVREGYTFGSGTRLTVV.

The chain joins TRBV9 to TRBJ1-6; 7 bases are a match to TRBD1. V lost 4 bases and J lost 8; bases outside the gene matches: 9. Germline V gene sequence: CDR1 SGDLS, CDR2 YYNGEE. This CDR3 is 15 amino acids long. The CDR3 bases are TGTGCCAGCAGCACGTCGGGACAGAAACATTCACCCCTCCACTTT. Translating it yields CASSTSGQKHSPLHF.

This clone was observed a handful of times. The CDR3 sequence is CASSERTGSYEQYF. The DNA of the CDR3 is TGTGCCAGCAGTGAAAGGACAGGTTCCTACGAGCAGTACTTC. The chain has TRBV6-1 and TRBJ2-7; the match to TRBD1 covers 7 bases. The germline V gene has CDR1 MNHNS and CDR2 SASEGT. CDR3 length: 14 amino acids. Trimming at V came to 2 bases and at J to 1 base, leaving 2 bases not matched to a gene.